Each of the 24 T cell receptor beta chains below was sequenced from the same sample in a study of cytomegalovirus exposure and HLA in healthy donors. PCR used 60 Vbeta primers and 13 Jbeta primers. The data were produced by immunoSEQ multiplex PCR, yet TCRdb's version contains in-frame clones alone and is incomplete. The top ten clones hold approximately 6.5% of a sample with about 150,000 clones, 63% of them seen once. The sequenced sample consisted of PBMCs. The receptors come from a woman aged 60-75 years in good health and CMV-seropositive.

The V and J genes are TRBV7-9 and TRBJ2-1; D unresolved. The CDR3 runs 12 residues. Trimming shortened V by 5 bases and J by 9 bases, and 11 bases separated the two germline ends. CDR1 and CDR2 from the germline V gene are SEHNR and FQNEAQ (reference sequence). CDR3 in amino acids: CASSPIMSEQFF. CDR3 in DNA: TGTGCCAGCAGCCCTATTATGAGTGAGCAGTTCTTC. The full variable domain, completed using reference TRBV7-9 and TRBJ2-1, is DTGVSQNPRHKITKRGQNVTFRCDPISEHNRLYWYRQTLGQGPEFLTYFQNEAQLEKSRLLSDRFSAERPKGSFSTLEIQRTEQGDSAMYLCASSPIMSEQFFGPGTRLTVL.

The chain is built from TRBV7-9 and TRBJ2-6; 8 bases map to TRBD1. CDR1 SEHNR and CDR2 FQNEAQ come from the germline V gene (reference sequence). The trim removed 3 bases at V and 2 bases at J, leaving 6 bases unmatched. The CDR3 sequence is 17 residues long. This chain's CDR3 is CASSFDRGAAGANVLTF. The CDR3 nucleotides are TGTGCCAGCAGCTTCGACAGGGGCGCAGCTGGGGCCAACGTCCTGACTTTC. Together with reference TRBV7-9 and TRBJ2-6, the CDR3 gives the full variable domain: DTGVSQNPRHKITKRGQNVTFRCDPISEHNRLYWYRQTLGQGPEFLTYFQNEAQLEKSRLLSDRFSAERPKGSFSTLEIQRTEQGDSAMYLCASSFDRGAAGANVLTFGAGSRLTVL.

This clone was counted only a few times. The genes are TRBV28 and TRBJ1-2; D remains unclear. Trimming pared 5 bases from V and 8 bases from J, leaving 12 bases between. The CDR3 spans 12 residues. Germline-derived CDR1 and CDR2 are MDHEN and SYDVKM. CDR3 in DNA: TGTGCCAGCAGTCCCCCCTCCTCGGGCTACACCTTC. It yields the protein CASSPPSSGYTF.

The rearrangement uses TRBV28 and TRBJ1-1; TRBD1 might be the D (5 bases). Trimming removed 3 bases from V and 4 bases from J, with 9 bases in between. The V gene's germline CDR1 is MDHEN and CDR2 SYDVKM. The CDR3 spans 13 residues. This CDR3 reads CASSLSRATEAFF. In nucleotides, the CDR3 is TGTGCCAGCAGTTTGAGCAGGGCCACTGAAGCTTTCTTT. Complete variable domain (other parts from reference TRBV28 and TRBJ1-1): DVKVTQSSRYLVKRTGEKVFLECVQDMDHENMFWYRQDPGLGLRLIYFSYDVKMKEKGDIPEGYSVSREKKERFSLILESASTNQTSMYLCASSLSRATEAFFGQGTRLTVV.

J is TRBJ2-1 and V is TRBV11-2, with 7 positions matching TRBD2. The germline gives CDR1 SGHAT, CDR2 FQNNGV. V lost 5 bases to trimming and J lost 1 base; unmatched junction nucleotides: 5. The length of the CDR3 is 15 residues. In DNA form, the CDR3 reads TGTGCCAGCAGCCCGACGGGGGGTTCCTACAATGAGCAGTTCTTC. Translation: CASSPTGGSYNEQFF.

This clone has just a few counts. The CDR3 sequence is CASALHGRSIYEQYF. The CDR3 DNA is TGTGCCAGCGCTTTGCACGGGAGATCCATTTACGAGCAGTACTTC. The chain couples TRBV7-8 to TRBJ2-7, with D perhaps TRBD2 (6 bases). V was pared by 8 bases and J by 4 bases, with 21 bases between. The CDR3 consists of 15 residues. Germline loops: CDR1 SGHVS, CDR2 FQNEAQ.

V gene TRBV28 combines with J gene TRBJ2-1, with D hard to call. Between the trimmed V and J ends, which lost 2 bases and 2 bases, there was a span of 7 bases. This CDR3 contains 14 residues. Per the germline V gene, CDR1 is MDHEN and CDR2 is SYDVKM. CDR3 protein: CASSLTPPYNEQFF. DNA of the CDR3: TGTGCCAGCAGTTTAACTCCCCCCTACAATGAGCAGTTCTTC.

This chain joins TRBV27 and TRBJ2-1, with TRBD1 matching 8 bases. The CDR3 loop spans 14 amino acids. The ends lost 3 bases at V and 5 bases at J; junction bases unmatched: 3. Germline V gene sequence: CDR1 MNHEY, CDR2 SMNVEV (reference sequence). The CDR3 sequence is CASSFRGLDNEQFF. DNA for the CDR3: TGTGCCAGCAGTTTCAGGGGGCTGGACAATGAGCAGTTCTTC.

This chain links TRBV5-1 with TRBJ2-7; D perhaps matches TRBD2 (5 bases). The CDR3 length is 15 residues. V lost 4 bases and J lost 3, with 17 bases in between. Germline CDR1 and CDR2: SGHRS and YFSETQ. The CDR3 coding sequence is TGCGCCAGCAGCGGAGGAACGGGGTCTCTCTACGAGCAGTACTTC. Translated: CASSGGTGSLYEQYF.

The chain couples TRBV7-7 to TRBJ2-7; D is possibly TRBD2 (7 bases). The CDR3 has 14 amino acids. The V gene's germline CDR1 is SSHAT and CDR2 FNYEAQ (reference sequence). CDR3 loop: CALGAGVRAYEQYF. CDR3 DNA: TGTGCTTTGGGGGCGGGAGTTAGGGCCTACGAGCAGTACTTC. Filled out from reference TRBV7-7 and TRBJ2-7, the complete variable domain reads GAGVSQSPRYKVTKRGQDVTLRCDPISSHATLYWYQQALGQGPEFLTYFNYEAQPDKSGLPSDRFSAERPEGSISTLTIQRTEQRDSAMYRCALGAGVRAYEQYFGPGTRLTVT.

This clone has a single count. The rearrangement links TRBV18 to TRBJ1-5, with D possibly being TRBD1 (5 bases). Per the germline V gene, CDR1 is KGHSH and CDR2 is LQKENI. The V and J ends lost 1 base and 5 bases respectively, with 9 bases between them. The CDR3 consists of 14 residues. The CDR3 loop is CASSPQGLDQPQHF. The CDR3 nucleotides are TGTGCCAGCTCACCACAGGGGTTGGATCAGCCCCAGCATTTT.

The genes are TRBV6-5 and TRBJ1-2, with D perhaps matching TRBD1 (5 bases). The germline V gene has CDR1 MNHEY and CDR2 SVGAGI. The CDR3 contains 12 residues. V lost 2 bases and J lost 6, with 7 bases in between. The CDR3 region has the DNA TGTGCCAGCAGTTACAGGGGAAATGGCTACACCTTC. It encodes CASSYRGNGYTF.

This clone was detected only a few times. The chain is built from TRBV6-5 and TRBJ1-1, with 8 positions matching TRBD1. The CDR3 totals 15 residues. V trimming: 5 bases; J trimming: 0 bases; junction bases outside the gene matches: 5. The germline CDR1 and CDR2 sequences are MNHEY and SVGAGI. The CDR3 here is CASSQGDRLNTEAFF. Written as DNA, the CDR3 is TGTGCCAGCAGTCAGGGGGACAGGCTGAACACTGAAGCTTTCTTT.

The V call is TRBV9, the J call TRBJ2-6; no clear D gene. CDR1 is SGDLS and CDR2 is YYNGEE in the germline V gene. The CDR3 is 14 amino acids. V was shortened by 2 bases and J by 4 bases, with 7 bases between the two germline ends. This CDR3 reads CASSVEWGANVLTF. DNA for the CDR3: TGTGCCAGCAGCGTTGAGTGGGGGGCCAACGTCCTGACTTTC.

This clone has a single count. V usage is TRBV18 and J usage is TRBJ2-1, with 10 nucleotides matching TRBD2. The V segment lost 6 bases and the J segment 9 bases; nucleotides outside the gene matches: 5. The CDR3 runs 13 residues. CDR1 and CDR2 from the germline V gene are KGHSH and LQKENI. CDR3 loop: CASSPSGRPEQFF. CDR3 sequence (DNA): TGTGCCAGCTCGCCTAGCGGGAGACCTGAGCAGTTCTTC.

CDR3 residues: CATSRGGGVYGYTF. The CDR3 DNA reads TGTGCCACCAGCAGAGGGGGGGGAGTCTATGGCTACACCTTC. This chain connects TRBV15 to TRBJ1-2; D is possibly TRBD1 (5 bases). This CDR3 has 14 residues. The germline gives CDR1 LNHNV, CDR2 YYDKDF (reference sequence). V lost 1 base to trimming and J lost 4 bases, with 10 bases between them.

Only a few counts were recorded for this clone. The gene calls are TRBV5-1 and TRBJ1-2; TRBD1 agrees at 8 bases. The CDR3 length is 14 residues. Unmatched junction bases numbered 15, after V lost 4 bases and J lost 13 bases. Germline lookup yields CDR1 SGHRS and CDR2 YFSETQ. The CDR3 protein is CASSVKGQALLATF. DNA of the CDR3: TGCGCCAGCAGCGTAAAGGGACAGGCCCTACTAGCCACCTTC.

The table lists this clone with a few counts. The same CDR3 arises from other DNA sequences in this sample as well. The chain is built from TRBV28 and TRBJ1-1, with 7 bases fitting TRBD1. Germline trimming cut 5 bases from V and 5 bases from J; bases unmatched to any gene: 8. The germline CDR1 and CDR2 sequences are MDHEN and SYDVKM. The CDR3 is 14 residues long. The CDR3 protein is CASSRQGGGTEAFF. For the CDR3, the DNA is TGTGCCAGCAGTCGACAGGGAGGAGGTACTGAAGCTTTCTTT.

The chain employs TRBV4-3 and TRBJ2-5, with D tentatively TRBD2 (6 bases). Germline V lookup: CDR1 LGHNA, CDR2 YSLEER. Trimming took 10 bases from V and 0 from J, leaving 12 bases between them. The CDR3 length is 13 residues. The DNA for the CDR3 is TGCGCCACGAGCCGGGACTACCAAGAGACCCAGTACTTC. As protein: CATSRDYQETQYF.

The chain joins TRBV2 to TRBJ1-2, with 9 bases that match TRBD1. Germline values: CDR1 SNHLY, CDR2 FYNNEI. The V segment lost 5 bases and the J segment 5 bases; nucleotides outside the gene matches: 6. This CDR3 contains 14 residues. The CDR3 protein is CASSLDRGKYGYTF. The CDR3 DNA follows: TGTGCCAGCAGTTTGGACAGGGGAAAATATGGCTACACCTTC.

The gene calls are TRBV7-9 and TRBJ1-1; possibly TRBD1 for D (5 bases). Trimming pared 4 bases from V and 3 bases from J, leaving 9 bases between. The CDR3 sequence is 13 residues long. CDR1 is SEHNR and CDR2 is FQNEAQ in the germline V gene (reference sequence). This chain's CDR3 is CASSSGIDTEAFF. The CDR3 DNA reads TGTGCCAGCAGCTCAGGGATCGACACTGAAGCTTTCTTT.

J is TRBJ2-7 and V is TRBV14; TRBD1 is a possible D gene (6 bases). Trimming cost V 4 bases and J 9 bases, with 19 bases left between them. Germline V gene data show CDR1 as SGHDN and CDR2 as FVKESK. CDR3 length: 14 residues. CDR3 DNA sequence: TGTGCCAGCAGCCCCCTGACACAGGGTGGGATGCAGTACTTC. It yields the protein CASSPLTQGGMQYF.

The V call is TRBV28, the J call TRBJ1-6; D is perhaps TRBD1 (5 bases). V was shortened by 5 bases and J by 0 bases, with 8 bases between the two germline ends. This CDR3 contains 15 residues. Germline CDR1 reads MDHEN; CDR2 reads SYDVKM. As DNA, the CDR3 is TGTGCCAGCAGTGGCACAGGCTCCTATAATTCACCCCTCCACTTT. Encoded protein: CASSGTGSYNSPLHF.

The genes are TRBV15 and TRBJ1-3; D is ambiguous. The germline CDR1 and CDR2 sequences are LNHNV and YYDKDF (reference sequence). The germline V and J ends were trimmed by 2 bases and 0 bases, with 8 bases remaining between them. The CDR3 extends over 15 amino acids. CDR3: CATSRPPGSGNTIYF. The CDR3 DNA follows: TGTGCCACCAGCAGACCGCCCGGCTCTGGAAACACCATATATTTT.